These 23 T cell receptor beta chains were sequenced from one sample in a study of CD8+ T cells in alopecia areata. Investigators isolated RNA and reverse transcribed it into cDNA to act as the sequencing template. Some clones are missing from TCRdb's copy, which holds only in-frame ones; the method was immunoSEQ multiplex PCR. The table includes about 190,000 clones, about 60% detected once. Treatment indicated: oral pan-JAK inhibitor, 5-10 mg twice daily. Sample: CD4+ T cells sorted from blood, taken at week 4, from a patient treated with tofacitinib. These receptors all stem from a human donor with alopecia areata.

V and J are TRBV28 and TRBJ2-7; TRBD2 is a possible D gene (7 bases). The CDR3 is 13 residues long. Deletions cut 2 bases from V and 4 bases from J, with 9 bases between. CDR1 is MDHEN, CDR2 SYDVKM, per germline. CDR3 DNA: TGTGCCAGCAGTTTAGGGAGGGGGTACGAGCAGTACTTC. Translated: CASSLGRGYEQYF.

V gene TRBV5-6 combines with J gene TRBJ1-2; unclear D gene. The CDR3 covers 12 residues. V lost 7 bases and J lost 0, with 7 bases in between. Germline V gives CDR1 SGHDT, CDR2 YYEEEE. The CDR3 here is CASRQTNYGYTF. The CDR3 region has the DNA TGTGCCAGCCGACAAACTAACTATGGCTACACCTTC. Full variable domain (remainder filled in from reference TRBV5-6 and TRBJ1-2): DAGVTQSPTHLIKTRGQQVTLRCSPKSGHDTVSWYQQALGQGPQFIFQYYEEEERQRGNFPDRFSGHQFPNYSSELNVNALLLGDSALYLCASRQTNYGYTFGSGTRLTVV.

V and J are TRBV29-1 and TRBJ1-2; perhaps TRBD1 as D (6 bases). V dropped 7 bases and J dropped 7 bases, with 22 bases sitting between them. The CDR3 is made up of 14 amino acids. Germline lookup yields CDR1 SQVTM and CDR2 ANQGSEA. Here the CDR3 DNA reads TGCAGCGGTTCGGACAGTCAAGGGGCTATTGGCTACACCTTC. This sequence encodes CSGSDSQGAIGYTF.

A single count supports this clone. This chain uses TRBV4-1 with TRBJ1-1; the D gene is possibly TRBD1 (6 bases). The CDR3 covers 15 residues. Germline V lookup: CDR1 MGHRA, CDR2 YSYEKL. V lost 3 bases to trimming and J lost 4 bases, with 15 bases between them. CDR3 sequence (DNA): TGCGCCAGCAGCCAGGGGGCCAGGTCTGGCACTGAAGCTTTCTTT. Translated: CASSQGARSGTEAFF.

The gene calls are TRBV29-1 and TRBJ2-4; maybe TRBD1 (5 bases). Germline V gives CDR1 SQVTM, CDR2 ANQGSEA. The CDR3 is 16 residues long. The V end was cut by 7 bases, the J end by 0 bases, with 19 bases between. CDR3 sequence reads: CSGRVGLGIAKNIQYF. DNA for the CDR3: TGCAGCGGCAGGGTGGGTCTCGGTATAGCCAAAAACATTCAGTACTTC.

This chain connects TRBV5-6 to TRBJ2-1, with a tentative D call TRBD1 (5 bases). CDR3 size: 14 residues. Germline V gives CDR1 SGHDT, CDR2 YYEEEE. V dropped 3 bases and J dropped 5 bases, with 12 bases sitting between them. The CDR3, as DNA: TGTGCCAGCAGCTGGACATTCCCCCACAATGAGCAGTTCTTC. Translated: CASSWTFPHNEQFF.

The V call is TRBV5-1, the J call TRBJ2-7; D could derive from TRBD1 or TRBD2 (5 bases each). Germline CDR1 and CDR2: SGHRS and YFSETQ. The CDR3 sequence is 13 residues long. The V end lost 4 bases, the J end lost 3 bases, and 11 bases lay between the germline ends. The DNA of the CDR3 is TGCGCCAGCAGCCTGGGACGCGACTACGAGCAGTACTTC. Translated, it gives CASSLGRDYEQYF.

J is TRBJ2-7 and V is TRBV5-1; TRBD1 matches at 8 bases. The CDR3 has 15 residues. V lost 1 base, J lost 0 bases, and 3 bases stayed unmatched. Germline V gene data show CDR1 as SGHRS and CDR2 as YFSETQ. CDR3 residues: CASSLQGASSYEQYF. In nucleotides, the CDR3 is TGCGCCAGCAGCTTGCAGGGGGCGAGCTCCTACGAGCAGTACTTC.

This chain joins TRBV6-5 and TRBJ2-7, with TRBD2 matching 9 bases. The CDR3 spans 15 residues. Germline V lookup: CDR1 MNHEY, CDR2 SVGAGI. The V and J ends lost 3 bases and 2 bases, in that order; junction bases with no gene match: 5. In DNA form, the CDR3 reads TGTGCCAGCAGTTATGAGGTAGCGGGGGCCTACGAGCAGTACTTC. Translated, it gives CASSYEVAGAYEQYF.

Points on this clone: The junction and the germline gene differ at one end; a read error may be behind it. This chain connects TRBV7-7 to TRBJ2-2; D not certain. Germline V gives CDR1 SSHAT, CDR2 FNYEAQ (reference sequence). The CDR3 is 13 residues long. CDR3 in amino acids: CASSPDYTGELFF. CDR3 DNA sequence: TGTGCTAGCAGCCCAGACTACACCGGGGAGCTGTTTTTT.

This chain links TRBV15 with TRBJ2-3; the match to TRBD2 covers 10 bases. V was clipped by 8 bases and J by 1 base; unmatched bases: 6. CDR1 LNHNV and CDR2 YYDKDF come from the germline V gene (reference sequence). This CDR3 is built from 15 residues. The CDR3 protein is CATSTGTSGTDTQYF. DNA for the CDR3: TGTGCCACCTCAACCGGGACTAGCGGCACAGATACGCAGTATTTT.

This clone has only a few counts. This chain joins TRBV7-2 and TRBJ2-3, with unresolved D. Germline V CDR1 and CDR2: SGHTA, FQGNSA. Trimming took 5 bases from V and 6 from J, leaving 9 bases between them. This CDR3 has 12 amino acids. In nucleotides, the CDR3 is TGTGCCAGCAGCCGAGGAAAGGATACGCAGTATTTT. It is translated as CASSRGKDTQYF.

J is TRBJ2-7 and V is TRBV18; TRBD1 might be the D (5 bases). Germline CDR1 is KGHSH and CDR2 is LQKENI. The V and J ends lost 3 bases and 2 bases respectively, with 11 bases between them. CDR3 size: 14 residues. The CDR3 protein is CASSPLGQTYEQYF. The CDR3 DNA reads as TGTGCCAGCTCACCCCTGGGGCAGACCTACGAGCAGTACTTC.

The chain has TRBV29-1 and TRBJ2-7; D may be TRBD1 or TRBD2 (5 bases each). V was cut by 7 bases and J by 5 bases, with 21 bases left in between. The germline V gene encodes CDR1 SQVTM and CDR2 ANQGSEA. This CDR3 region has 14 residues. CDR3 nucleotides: TGCAGCGCCTCAGGTTATTGGGGGTACAACGAGCAGTACTTC. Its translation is CSASGYWGYNEQYF.

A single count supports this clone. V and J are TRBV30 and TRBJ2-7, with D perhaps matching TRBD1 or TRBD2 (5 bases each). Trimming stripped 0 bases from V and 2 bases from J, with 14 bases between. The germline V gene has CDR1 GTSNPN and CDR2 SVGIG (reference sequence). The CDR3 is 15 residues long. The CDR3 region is CAWSVRGVAAYEQYF. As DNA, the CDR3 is TGTGCCTGGAGTGTACGGGGCGTTGCGGCCTACGAGCAGTACTTC.

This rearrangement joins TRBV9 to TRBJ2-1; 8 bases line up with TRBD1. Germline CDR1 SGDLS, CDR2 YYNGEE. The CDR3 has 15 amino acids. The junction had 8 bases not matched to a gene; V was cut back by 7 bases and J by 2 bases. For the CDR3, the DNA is TGTGCCAGCGGCCCTGGGGGACAGGCCTACAATGAGCAGTTCTTC. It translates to CASGPGGQAYNEQFF.

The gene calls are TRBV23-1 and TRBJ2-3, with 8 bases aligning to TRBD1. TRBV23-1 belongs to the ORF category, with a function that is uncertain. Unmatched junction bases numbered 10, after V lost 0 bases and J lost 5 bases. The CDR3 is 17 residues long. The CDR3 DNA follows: TGCGCCAGCAGTCAATCGAAGGGGGACAGGCGGGAAGATACGCAGTATTTT. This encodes CASSQSKGDRREDTQYF.

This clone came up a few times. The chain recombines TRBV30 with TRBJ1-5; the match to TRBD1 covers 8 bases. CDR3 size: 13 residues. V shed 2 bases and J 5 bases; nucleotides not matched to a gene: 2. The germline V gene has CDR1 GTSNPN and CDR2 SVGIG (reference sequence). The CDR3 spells CAWSPDRDQPQHF. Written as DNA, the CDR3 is TGTGCCTGGAGTCCGGACAGGGATCAGCCCCAGCATTTT.

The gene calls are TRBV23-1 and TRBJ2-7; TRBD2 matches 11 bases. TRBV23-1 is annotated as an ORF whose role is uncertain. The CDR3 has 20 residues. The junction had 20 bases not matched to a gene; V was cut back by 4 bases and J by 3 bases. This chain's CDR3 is CASSPPTGLAGGLNLYEQYF. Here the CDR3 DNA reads TGCGCCAGCAGTCCACCAACCGGGCTAGCGGGAGGCCTAAATCTCTACGAGCAGTACTTC.

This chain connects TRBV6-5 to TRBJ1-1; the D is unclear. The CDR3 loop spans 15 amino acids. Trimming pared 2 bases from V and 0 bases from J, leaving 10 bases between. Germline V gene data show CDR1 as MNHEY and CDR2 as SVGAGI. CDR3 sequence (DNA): TGTGCCAGCAGTTACAAGGCGTCCGTGAACACTGAAGCTTTCTTT. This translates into CASSYKASVNTEAFF.

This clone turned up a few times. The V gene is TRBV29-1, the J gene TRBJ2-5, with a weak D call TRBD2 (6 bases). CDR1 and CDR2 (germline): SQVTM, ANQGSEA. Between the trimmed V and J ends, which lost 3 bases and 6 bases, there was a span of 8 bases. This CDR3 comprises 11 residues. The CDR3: CSVEGGKTQYF. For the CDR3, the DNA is TGCAGCGTTGAGGGGGGAAAGACCCAGTACTTC.

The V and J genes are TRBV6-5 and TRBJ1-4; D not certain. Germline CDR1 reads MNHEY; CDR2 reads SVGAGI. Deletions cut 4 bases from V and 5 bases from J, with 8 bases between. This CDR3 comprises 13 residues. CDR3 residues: CASSLRANEKLFF. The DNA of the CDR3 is TGTGCCAGCAGTTTGCGGGCAAATGAAAAACTGTTTTTT.

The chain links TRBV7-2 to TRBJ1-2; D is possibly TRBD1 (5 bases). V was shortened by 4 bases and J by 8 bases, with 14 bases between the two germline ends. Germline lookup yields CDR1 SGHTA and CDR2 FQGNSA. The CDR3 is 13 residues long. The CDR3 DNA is TGTGCCAGCAGCTCCGACAGCCATGCGGGCTACACCTTC. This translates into CASSSDSHAGYTF.